There are a few counts of the clone carrying this T cell receptor (beta chain). Its specificity is unknown. The sample comes from a study of T cell responses to AZD1222 COVID-19 vaccine. Study-level findings and limits: Most donors were white British, females outnumbered males, and clonal diversity was possibly underestimated. Reportedly, close to half of spike-specific TCRs are directed against unmutated variant regions.

Germline CDR1 reads LNHDA; CDR2 reads SQIVND (reference sequence). Trimming took off 1 base at V and 3 bases at J, with 5 bases between the two ends. The length of the CDR3 is 13 residues. Here immunoSEQ multiplex PCR was the method, and the copy in TCRdb shows in-frame clones only, minus some. Of more than 80,000 clones in the sample, approximately 83% were seen once. This clonotype originated in an adult who received the AZD1222 COVID-19 vaccine. The chain couples TRBV19 to TRBJ2-3; D uncertain. The sample in question was peripheral blood, obtained 28 days after the second AZD1222 dose. This CDR3 is CASSIGRTDTQYF. The CDR3 DNA reads TGTGCCAGTAGTATAGGGCGGACAGATACGCAGTATTTT. The whole variable domain, remainder taken from reference TRBV19 and TRBJ2-3, is DGGITQSPKYLFRKEGQNVTLSCEQNLNHDAMYWYRQDPGQGLRLIYYSQIVNDFQKGDIAEGYSVSREKKESFPLTVTSAQKNPTAFYLCASSIGRTDTQYFGPGTRLTVL.